These 28 T cell receptor beta chains were sequenced from one sample in a study of T-cell reconstitution after alpha-beta-depleted transplantation in children. Unique molecular identifiers were used in preparing the TCRbeta library. TCRdb re-derived calls from the PCR reads in MiXCR, one entry per CDR3 protein. The table has about 250,000 distinct CDR3 sequences, roughly a quarter seen once; the top ten hold about 5%. The sample in question was PBMCs, mostly from graft donor cells, obtained 360 days after TCRalphabeta/CD19-depleted stem cell transplant. The receptors were sampled from a female patient aged 2 to 10 who had a stem cell transplant for congenital amegakaryocytic thrombocytopenia, so the T cells may come from the graft donor.

This clonotype was recorded once. The V call is TRBV19, the J call TRBJ2-2; 7 nucleotides align to TRBD2. Germline trimming cut 8 bases from V and 9 bases from J; bases unmatched to any gene: 15. The CDR3 has 15 residues. Germline assignment: CDR1 LNHDA and CDR2 SQIVND (reference sequence). Here the CDR3 DNA reads TGTGCCAGTGAGAGAGGCGGGAGAGGTTCATGGGAGCTGTTTTTT. This codes for CASERGGRGSWELFF.

This chain connects TRBV11-2 to TRBJ2-1; the D gene is possibly TRBD1 (8 bases). The CDR3 contains 14 residues. Germline V CDR1 and CDR2: SGHAT, FQNNGV. The germline V and J ends were trimmed by 6 bases and 8 bases, with 17 bases remaining between them. The chain's CDR3 is CASRLQGGGYEQFF. The CDR3 DNA is TGTGCCAGCAGACTACAGGGGGGGGGTTATGAGCAGTTCTTC. Based on the CDR3 plus reference TRBV11-2 and TRBJ2-1, the full variable domain is EAGVAQSPRYKIIEKRQSVAFWCNPISGHATLYWYQQILGQGPKLLIQFQNNGVVDDSQLPKDRFSAERLKGVDSTLKIQPAKLEDSAVYLCASRLQGGGYEQFFGPGTRLTVL.

The chain couples TRBV12-3 or TRBV12-4 to TRBJ2-3; TRBD2 might be the D (5 bases). CDR3 length: 15 amino acids. Deletions cut 5 bases from V and 0 bases from J, with 12 bases between. CDR3 in amino acids: CASSSLATSTDTQYF. In DNA form, the CDR3 reads TGTGCCAGCAGTAGCCTAGCTACTAGCACAGATACGCAGTATTTT.

This clonotype was detected a few times. The rearrangement uses TRBV6-5 and TRBJ2-6; D possibly corresponds to TRBD1 (5 bases). The CDR3 has 17 amino acids. Germline V gene lookup returns CDR1 MNHEY and CDR2 SVGAGI. Trimming took off 2 bases at V and 3 bases at J, with 14 bases between the two ends. CDR3 amino acids: CASSYVGPGYGANVLTF. The CDR3 nucleotides read TGTGCCAGCAGTTACGTTGGCCCAGGGTATGGGGCCAACGTCCTGACTTTC.

This clonotype was observed a few times. V and J are TRBV4-2 and TRBJ2-2; D remains ambiguous. CDR3 length equals 17 residues. Germline CDR1 LGHNA, CDR2 YNFKEQ. The V end was cut by 4 bases, the J end by 3 bases, with 18 bases between. The CDR3 protein is CASSPRRLGSDTGELFF. The CDR3 nucleotides read TGTGCCAGCAGCCCAAGGAGATTGGGGTCGGACACCGGGGAGCTGTTTTTT.

V gene TRBV3-1 combines with J gene TRBJ1-3; D is undetermined. The CDR3 spans 11 residues. V was trimmed by 2 bases and J by 8 bases, leaving 4 bases between them. CDR1 is LGHDT, CDR2 YNNKEL, per germline (reference sequence). CDR3 amino acids: CASSQLDTIYF. The CDR3 bases are TGTGCCAGCAGCCAACTAGACACCATATATTTT.

A few counts support this clonotype. This chain joins TRBV20-1 and TRBJ2-1, with unresolved D. V lost 5 bases, J lost 6 bases, and 11 bases lay in between. CDR1 is DFQATT, CDR2 SNEGSKA, per germline (reference sequence). The CDR3 sequence is 12 residues long. This CDR3 reads CSAVRFGNEQFF. The DNA of the CDR3 is TGCAGTGCTGTCAGATTCGGCAATGAGCAGTTCTTC.

The chain links TRBV7-2 to TRBJ2-7, with 10 positions matching TRBD1. The CDR3 has 13 amino acids. V trimming: 3 bases; J trimming: 5 bases; junction bases outside the gene matches: 1. CDR1 is SGHTA and CDR2 is FQGNSA in the germline V gene. As DNA, the CDR3 is TGTGCCAGCAGCTTCGGGACAGGGGACGAGCAGTACTTC. Amino acid sequence: CASSFGTGDEQYF.

The V call is TRBV27, the J call TRBJ2-1; D possibly uses TRBD1 or TRBD2 (5 bases each). Per germline, CDR1 MNHEY and CDR2 SMNVEV (reference sequence). The CDR3 runs 12 residues. Trimming stripped 4 bases from V and 8 bases from J, with 9 bases between. This CDR3 reads CASSSLGDEQFF. Here the CDR3 DNA reads TGTGCCAGCAGTTCTTTGGGGGATGAGCAGTTCTTC.

V usage is TRBV29-1 and J usage is TRBJ1-1, with 8 bases fitting TRBD1. The junction had 4 bases not matched to a gene; V was cut back by 7 bases and J by 0 bases. The CDR3 spans 13 residues. Per the germline V gene, CDR1 is SQVTM and CDR2 is ANQGSEA. The CDR3 DNA reads as TGCAGCGCGAGGACAGGGCTGAACACTGAAGCTTTCTTT. Translated, it gives CSARTGLNTEAFF.

This clonotype was detected ten times or more. The chain joins TRBV15 to TRBJ2-5, with D perhaps given as TRBD1 or TRBD2 (5 bases each). The length of the CDR3 is 15 residues. The germline gives CDR1 LNHNV, CDR2 YYDKDF (reference sequence). Trimming left V 4 bases short and J 2 bases short, with 14 bases between. The chain's CDR3 is CATSKVGTEQETQYF. CDR3 bases: TGTGCCACCAGCAAAGTCGGGACGGAGCAAGAGACCCAGTACTTC.

The chain links TRBV20-1 to TRBJ2-3; 7 bases line up with TRBD2. The CDR3 consists of 13 residues. CDR1 is DFQATT, CDR2 SNEGSKA, per germline (reference sequence). The V gene end was trimmed by 6 bases and the J gene end by 3 bases; junction bases not matched to a gene: 6. The CDR3 here is CSASGLVTDTQYF. The CDR3 coding sequence is TGCAGTGCCTCTGGACTAGTAACAGATACGCAGTATTTT.

This chain connects TRBV27 to TRBJ2-7; TRBD1 aligns across 9 bases. The CDR3 spans 17 residues. Looked up from germline, CDR1 is MNHEY and CDR2 is SMNVEV (reference sequence). V lost 2 bases and J lost 2; bases outside the gene matches: 10. As DNA, the CDR3 is TGTGCCAGCAGTTTAACCTTACCGGGACAGGGTGCCTACGAGCAGTACTTC. This translates into CASSLTLPGQGAYEQYF.

This chain uses TRBV7-9 with TRBJ2-7, with 7 nucleotides matching TRBD1. The CDR3 runs to 15 residues. Trimming cost V 3 bases and J 2 bases; bases outside gene matches: 7. Germline CDR1 is SEHNR and CDR2 is FQNEAQ (reference sequence). This CDR3 reads CASSLRTGNPYEQYF. In DNA, the CDR3 is TGTGCCAGCAGCTTGCGGACAGGTAACCCCTACGAGCAGTACTTC.

This clonotype has more than one count but fewer than ten. V and J are TRBV13 and TRBJ2-3; TRBD2 matches at 10 bases. Trimming cost V 5 bases and J 2 bases; bases outside gene matches: 10. The CDR3 has 17 residues. Germline V lookup: CDR1 PRHDT, CDR2 FYEKMQ (reference sequence). The CDR3 protein is CASSRGRTSGNTDTQYF. In DNA form, the CDR3 reads TGTGCCAGCAGCCGTGGGCGGACTAGCGGAAACACAGATACGCAGTATTTT.

This clonotype was counted ten times or more. The genes are TRBV3-1 and TRBJ2-7; the D gene is possibly TRBD2 (6 bases). Trimming pared 5 bases from V and 0 bases from J, leaving 11 bases between. This CDR3 has 14 residues. CDR1 and CDR2 (germline): LGHDT, YNNKEL (reference sequence). In nucleotides, the CDR3 is TGTGCCAGCAGCAAGGACGGGAGCTCCTACGAGCAGTACTTC. Translating gives CASSKDGSSYEQYF.

This clonotype was found a few times. The gene calls are TRBV10-3 and TRBJ2-2; D unclear. The CDR3 contains 13 residues. Germline loops: CDR1 ENHRY, CDR2 SYGVKD. V gave up 3 bases and J gave up 6 bases, with 8 bases separating them. Here the CDR3 DNA reads TGTGCCATCAGTGAATCGCTATCCGGGGAGCTGTTTTTT. Its protein product is CAISESLSGELFF.

J is TRBJ1-2 and V is TRBV28; perhaps TRBD1 as D (5 bases). Germline loops: CDR1 MDHEN, CDR2 SYDVKM. With 10 bases removed from V and 4 bases from J, the gap between germline ends came to 16 bases. CDR3 length: 13 amino acids. The CDR3 coding sequence is TGTGCCACCCATGCAGGGCGCGTCTATGGCTACACCTTC. Its protein is CATHAGRVYGYTF.

This rearrangement joins TRBV10-2 to TRBJ1-1; a weak D match, TRBD1 (6 bases). The V and J ends lost 6 bases and 1 base respectively, with 12 bases between them. Per germline, CDR1 WSHSY and CDR2 SAAADI. The CDR3 contains 14 residues. CDR3 in DNA: TGCGCCAGCAGCCCCGGACAGACGAACACTGAAGCTTTCTTT. Residues: CASSPGQTNTEAFF.

This clonotype was found a few times. Germline and junction disagree at one end, which may indicate a read error. V usage is TRBV12-3 or TRBV12-4 and J usage is TRBJ1-4; D is possibly TRBD1 (6 bases). The CDR3 is 14 amino acids. CDR3 region: CASLGQSRDGKLVF. In DNA form, the CDR3 reads TGTGCCAGCCTTGGACAGAGTCGGGACGGGAAACTGGTTTTT.

This chain connects TRBV4-3 to TRBJ2-1; weak D call: TRBD1 (5 bases). The CDR3 totals 15 residues. Looked up from germline, CDR1 is LGHNA and CDR2 is YSLEER. V shed 0 bases and J shed 1 base, with 7 bases lying between them. CDR3: CASSQDQGSYNEQFF. CDR3 sequence (DNA): TGCGCCAGCAGCCAAGACCAGGGATCCTACAATGAGCAGTTCTTC.

The rearrangement uses TRBV27 and TRBJ2-1; no clear D gene. The germline gives CDR1 MNHEY, CDR2 SMNVEV (reference sequence). The V and J ends lost 6 bases and 8 bases respectively, with 23 bases between them. CDR3 length: 16 residues. CDR3 sequence: CASRLFYSPFSYEQFF. CDR3 DNA: TGTGCCAGCAGACTATTCTATAGCCCCTTTTCATATGAGCAGTTCTTC.

The chain employs TRBV20-1 and TRBJ2-3, with TRBD2 matching over 11 bases. The germline gives CDR1 DFQATT, CDR2 SNEGSKA (reference sequence). The CDR3 has 15 residues. The J segment lost 1 base and the V segment lost 3 bases, leaving 3 bases of the junction unmatched. This chain's CDR3 is CSARVSGRGTDTQYF. CDR3 nucleotide sequence: TGCAGTGCTAGGGTTAGCGGGAGGGGCACAGATACGCAGTATTTT.

The J gene is TRBJ2-7, the V gene TRBV5-6, with 7 nucleotides matching TRBD1. The CDR3 contains 15 residues. Trimming cost V 3 bases and J 4 bases; bases outside gene matches: 10. Germline CDR1 is SGHDT and CDR2 is YYEEEE. The CDR3 bases are TGTGCCAGCAGCTGGGGGACAGTATCGGTTTACGAGCAGTACTTC. As protein: CASSWGTVSVYEQYF. Filled out from reference TRBV5-6 and TRBJ2-7, the complete variable domain reads DAGVTQSPTHLIKTRGQQVTLRCSPKSGHDTVSWYQQALGQGPQFIFQYYEEEERQRGNFPDRFSGHQFPNYSSELNVNALLLGDSALYLCASSWGTVSVYEQYFGPGTRLTVT.

This clonotype occurred a few times. This chain links TRBV12-3 or TRBV12-4 with TRBJ2-7; D possibly uses TRBD1 or TRBD2 (5 bases each). Trimming left V 6 bases short and J 11 bases short, with 17 bases between. CDR3 size: 12 residues. The CDR3 sequence: CASSSLGRPEYF. In DNA, the CDR3 is TGTGCCAGCAGCTCTCTGGGACGGCCTGAGTACTTC.

In its sample, this clonotype was seen a few times. The CDR3 sequence is CASSYSPSGRTDTQYF. CDR3 coding DNA: TGTGCCAGCAGTTACTCCCCTAGCGGGAGGACAGATACGCAGTATTTT. The gene calls are TRBV6-2 or TRBV6-3 and TRBJ2-3, with 11 bases matching TRBD2. The germline V gene has CDR1 MNHEY and CDR2 SVGEGT. This CDR3 has 16 amino acids. With V trimmed by 0 bases and J by 3 bases, 2 bases remained unmatched.

The chain employs TRBV7-9 and TRBJ1-6; 7 nucleotides match TRBD1. CDR1 is SEHNR, CDR2 FQNEAQ, per germline (reference sequence). The CDR3 runs 15 residues. Unmatched junction bases numbered 7, after V lost 5 bases and J lost 6 bases. This CDR3 is CASSPRQGSNSPLHF. DNA for the CDR3: TGTGCCAGCAGCCCTCGACAGGGAAGTAATTCACCCCTCCACTTT.

This clonotype was counted ten times or more. V usage is TRBV12-3 or TRBV12-4 and J usage is TRBJ2-2, with D possibly called TRBD1 or TRBD2 (5 bases each). The CDR3 is made up of 16 amino acids. Deletions cut 5 bases from V and 2 bases from J, with 15 bases between. Here the CDR3 DNA reads TGTGCCAGCAGTACCCTGAGGGGCCTAAACACCGGGGAGCTGTTTTTT. It translates to CASSTLRGLNTGELFF.